Listed here is a single TCR beta chain. These data come from a study of blood T cell repertoires in COVID-19. Study-wide context: Italy, Spain and the United States were the sources of the convalescent and acute COVID-19 samples. T cells, B-cell-depleted T cells, or PBMCs supplied cDNA or gDNA.

Under the authors' procedure: Quantification of nucleated cells was approximated via reference gene primer amplification. TCRdb's table, derived via immunoSEQ multiplex PCR, lists solely in-frame clones and lacks some. V, J and clone size derive from that table, while D and trimming were established from the DNA sequence. The profile covers approximately 25,000 clones, with roughly 79% appearing a single time and about 15% taken by the ten largest. CDR3 size: 14 residues. Germline V lookup: CDR1 LGHNA, CDR2 YNFKEQ. Trimming left V 0 bases short and J 2 bases short, with 7 bases between. The sequence derives from a man at least 80 years old with active or convalescent COVID-19. The sample taken for sequencing was peripheral blood. V usage is TRBV4-2 and J usage is TRBJ2-5, with D hard to call. DNA of the CDR3: TGTGCCAGCAGCCAAGATGTCAGTCAAGAGACCCAGTACTTC. Amino acid sequence: CASSQDVSQETQYF.